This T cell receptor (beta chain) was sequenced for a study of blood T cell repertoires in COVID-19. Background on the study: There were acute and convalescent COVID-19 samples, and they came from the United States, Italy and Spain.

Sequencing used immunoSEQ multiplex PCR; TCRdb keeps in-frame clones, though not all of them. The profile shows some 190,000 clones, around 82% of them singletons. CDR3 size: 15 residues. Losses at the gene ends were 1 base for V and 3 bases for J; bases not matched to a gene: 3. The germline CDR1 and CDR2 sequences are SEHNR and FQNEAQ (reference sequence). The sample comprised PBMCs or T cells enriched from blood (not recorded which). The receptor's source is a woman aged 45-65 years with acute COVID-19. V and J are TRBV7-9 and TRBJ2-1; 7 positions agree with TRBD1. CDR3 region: CASSLVQGYYNEQFF. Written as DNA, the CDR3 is TGTGCCAGCAGCTTAGTACAGGGGTACTACAATGAGCAGTTCTTC. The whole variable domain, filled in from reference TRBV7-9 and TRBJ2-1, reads DTGVSQNPRHKITKRGQNVTFRCDPISEHNRLYWYRQTLGQGPEFLTYFQNEAQLEKSRLLSDRFSAERPKGSFSTLEIQRTEQGDSAMYLCASSLVQGYYNEQFFGPGTRLTVL.